This T cell receptor (beta chain) was sequenced for a study of T cell clones after liver transplantation (dated by TCRdb to the late 2010s). The study in broad terms: Samples were obtained from ITN030ST, a randomized trial in which withdrawal of immunosuppression was attempted within 2 years of liver transplantation. Donor-reactive T cell clones were identified using TCRbeta sequencing after a pre-transplant mixed lymphocyte reaction and were then followed in post-transplant blood. Third party-reactive TCRbeta sequences were also identified from pre-transplant MLRs to serve as an antigen-independent comparator for donor-reactive sequences. Three of the eight recipients were HCV-positive; the others were transplanted for non-autoimmune, non-viral indications. Until randomization at 12-24 months post-transplant, subjects were given standard immunosuppression, with no induction therapy. Tolerance was defined as complete withdrawal of immunosuppression for at least one year without a rise in liver enzymes beyond twice the upper limit of normal. Blood samples were collected pre-transplant, pre-randomization before withdrawal, and post-randomization after either complete withdrawal or failed withdrawal. The study cohort included 8 liver transplant recipients, of whom 3 were classified as tolerant and 5 as non-tolerant. Overall study outcomes, separate from this receptor: Without allograft tissue specimens, donor-reactive T cells may have migrated into the graft rather than being deleted. Because of small, heterogeneous patient numbers and non-standardized post-transplant time points, the conclusions were only preliminary. In 5 of 8 subjects, circulating donor-reactive CD4 TCRbeta sequences decreased significantly after transplant, regardless of tolerance or HCV status. In a couple of subjects, low numbers of available donor cells limited the measurable donor-reactive repertoire. The decline in donor-reactive sequences exceeded the decline in third party-reactive sequences, suggesting partial antigen-specific deletion that was unrelated to withdrawal success. After accounting for repertoire turnover, donor-reactive detection was significantly reduced in 7 of 8 subjects for CD4 and 8 of 8 for CD8.

The CDR3, cysteine through phenylalanine, is 15 amino acids long. The retained sequence is limited to the CDR3, 45 bases, with the frame set at the first base. Based on the germline V gene, the CDR1 and CDR2 sequences are MGHRA and YSYEKL. Relative to germline, V is 4 bases shorter and J is 0 bases shorter, with 10 bases between their ends. Comments on this clone: The antigen it binds to is not known. No base-level quality is on record; no much larger clone is a single base apart.

High-throughput TCRbeta CDR3 sequencing of frozen genomic DNA was performed by immunoSEQ, with PCR amplification, mapping, bias correction and internal controls included. The paper's processing steps were these. Productive rearrangements were retained, and unique TCRbeta sequences were defined by the CDR3 nucleotide sequence together with the V and J gene. For classification of a sequence as donor-reactive, at least 5-fold expansion in CFSE-low cells relative to unstimulated pre-transplant cells and a frequency of at least 0.01% were required. Minimum frequency thresholds were set for each subject based on the unstimulated sample with the lowest template count, ensuring at least 90% detection power. Jensen-Shannon divergence between the top 1000 TCRbeta sequences post-transplant and pre-transplant was used to measure repertoire turnover. Two-sided Fisher's exact tests were used to test for changes in the detection of donor-reactive sequences. Imported from immuneACCESS, the table was reduced by TCRdb to in-frame sequences with V and J called. These copies leave out some clones; in studies compared against another copy, an unresolved V gene accounts for under half, and the cause of the remainder is not known. V and J calls and clone size are copied from that table; D and trimming were computed from the DNA. This sample comprises tens of thousands of clones, roughly 80% of them detected only once. The ten largest clones represent roughly 33% of the sample.

Thawed unstimulated PBMCs were stained for CD3, CD4 and CD8 and FACS-sorted into CD3+CD4+ and CD3+CD8+ populations. Randomization to immunosuppression withdrawal applied to every one of the 8 studied subjects. The Qiagen DNeasy Blood and Tissue Kit was used to isolate genomic DNA. This clonotype was sampled from a human patient who received a liver transplant. In transplant recipients, some T cells may be of donor rather than host origin. Sample: CD8+ T cells from blood, taken 52 to 60 months after liver transplant. This sequence uses TRBV4-1 and TRBJ1-3, with the D gene not confidently named. The nucleotide sequence reads as follows: TGCGCCAGCAGCCCGGATGGGAGCTCTGGAAACACCATATATTTT. Translated, this is CASSPDGSSGNTIYF.